Below, one TCR beta chain is given with its context. Its antigen is unidentified. The data were taken from a study of T-cell memory formation after mild COVID-19. Study context: TCR clusters were largely donor specific. Study-wide points: CD8+ contracting clones occupied EMRA, while CD4+ ones occupied mainly CM and EM.

Employing constant-segment primers, 5'RACE generated TCR alpha and TCR beta cDNA libraries bearing sample barcodes and UMIs. One entry per CDR3 protein, called by TCRdb with MiXCR from the 5' RACE reads. The repertoire holds roughly 510,000 distinct CDR3 sequences, with 15% to 20% as singletons. The V end lost 6 bases, the J end lost 3 bases, and 18 bases lay between the germline ends. Germline V lookup: CDR1 MNHEY, CDR2 SMNVEV (reference sequence). This CDR3 has 15 amino acids. V usage is TRBV27 and J usage is TRBJ2-7; D might be TRBD1 (6 bases). Sequenced input: PBMCs or a T cell subset sorted from them (not recorded which). This clonotype was sampled from an adult woman who had mild COVID-19 (a few samples of this study predate the infection). Cell type and time point are not known. The CDR3 DNA is TGTGCCAGCAGCCTACTAGGGACAACCATCTACGAGCAGTACTTC. It translates to CASSLLGTTIYEQYF.